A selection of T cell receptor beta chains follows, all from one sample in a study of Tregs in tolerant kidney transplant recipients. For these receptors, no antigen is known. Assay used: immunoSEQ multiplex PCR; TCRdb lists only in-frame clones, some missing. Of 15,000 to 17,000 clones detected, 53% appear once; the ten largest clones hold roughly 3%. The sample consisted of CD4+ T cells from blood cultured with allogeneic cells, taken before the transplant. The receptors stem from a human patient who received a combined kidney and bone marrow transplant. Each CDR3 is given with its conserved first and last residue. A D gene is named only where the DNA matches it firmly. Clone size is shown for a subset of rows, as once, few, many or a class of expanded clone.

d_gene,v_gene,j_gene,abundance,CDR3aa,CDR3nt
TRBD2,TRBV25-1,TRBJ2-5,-,CASSEYTGGETQYF,TGTGCCAGCAGTGAATATACGGGGGGGGAGACCCAGTACTTC
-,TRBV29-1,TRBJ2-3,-,CSVEDRQARADTQYF,TGCAGCGTTGAGGATAGGCAGGCGAGAGCAGATACGCAGTATTTT
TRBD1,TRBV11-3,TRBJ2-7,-,CASSKLRGPAYEQYF,TGTGCCAGCAGCAAACTCAGGGGGCCGGCCTACGAGCAGTACTTC
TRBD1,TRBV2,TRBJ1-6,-,CASKLPGTGNNSPLHF,TGTGCCAGCAAGCTCCCCGGGACAGGGAACAATTCACCCCTCCACTTT
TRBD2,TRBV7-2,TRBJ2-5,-,CASRPKRGGWKETQYF,TGTGCCAGCAGACCCAAGCGGGGGGGCTGGAAAGAGACCCAGTACTTC
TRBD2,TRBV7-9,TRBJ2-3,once,CASSLGLAGANTDTQYF,TGTGCCAGCAGCTTAGGGCTAGCGGGGGCCAACACAGATACGCAGTATTTT
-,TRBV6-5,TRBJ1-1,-,CASSRTVNTEAFF,TGTGCCAGCAGCCGGACAGTTAACACTGAAGCTTTCTTT
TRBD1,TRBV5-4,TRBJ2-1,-,CASSRDRGLGRSYNEQFF,TGCGCCAGCAGCCGGGACAGGGGGCTAGGGAGATCCTACAATGAGCAGTTCTTC
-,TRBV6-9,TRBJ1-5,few,CASSYSSGNQPQHF,TGTGCCAGCAGTTACTCCTCCGGCAATCAGCCCCAGCATTTT
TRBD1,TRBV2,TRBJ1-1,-,CASRVWGQVVTEAFF,TGTGCCAGCAGAGTTTGGGGACAGGTGGTCACTGAAGCTTTCTTT
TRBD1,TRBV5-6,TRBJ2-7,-,CASSGHRQGSYEQYF,TGTGCCAGCAGCGGCCATCGACAGGGCTCCTACGAGCAGTACTTC
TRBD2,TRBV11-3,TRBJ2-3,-,CASSFSGTSGRDTQYF,TGTGCCAGCAGCTTCTCCGGGACTAGCGGGAGGGATACGCAGTATTTT
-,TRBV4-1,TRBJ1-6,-,CASSQEFDQADNSPLHF,TGCGCCAGCAGCCAAGAGTTTGACCAGGCAGATAATTCCCCCCTCCACTTT
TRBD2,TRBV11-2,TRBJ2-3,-,CASSPQREGTDTQYF,TGTGCCAGCAGCCCCCAGCGGGAGGGCACAGATACGCAGTATTTT
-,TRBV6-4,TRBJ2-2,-,CASSDCEPANTGELFF,TGTGCCAGCAGTGACTGTGAGCCCGCGAACACCGGGGAGCTGTTTTTT
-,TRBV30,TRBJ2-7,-,CAWGVLAARIGYEQYF,TGTGCCTGGGGTGTACTAGCCGCTAGGATAGGGTACGAGCAGTACTTC
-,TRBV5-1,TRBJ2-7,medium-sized,CASSLFTERSYEQYF,TGCGCCAGCAGCTTATTTACAGAGAGATCCTACGAGCAGTACTTC
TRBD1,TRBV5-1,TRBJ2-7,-,CASSLTGTGWDEQYF,TGCGCCAGCAGCTTGACTGGGACAGGGTGGGACGAGCAGTACTTC
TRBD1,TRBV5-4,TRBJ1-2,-,CASSPGTGGFYGYTF,TGTGCCAGCAGCCCCGGGACAGGGGGCTTCTATGGCTACACCTTC
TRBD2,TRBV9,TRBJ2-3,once,CASSVGGAGGRDTQYF,TGTGCCAGCAGCGTAGGGGGAGCGGGGGGGCGAGATACGCAGTATTTT
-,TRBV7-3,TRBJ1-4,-,CASSPGRRGEKLFF,TGTGCCAGCAGCCCGGGGAGGAGGGGTGAAAAACTGTTTTTT
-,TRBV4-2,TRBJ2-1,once,CASSQGQARRYEQFF,TGTGCCAGCAGCCAAGGACAGGCCAGAAGGTATGAGCAGTTCTTC
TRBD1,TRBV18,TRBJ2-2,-,CASSQGQGWTGELFF,TGTGCCAGCTCCCAAGGACAGGGTTGGACCGGGGAGCTGTTTTTT
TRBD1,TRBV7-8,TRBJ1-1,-,CASSLVRQGASNTEAFF,TGTGCCAGCAGCTTAGTTCGGCAGGGGGCTAGCAACACTGAAGCTTTCTTT
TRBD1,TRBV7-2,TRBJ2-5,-,CASSSPGQGQETQYF,TGTGCCAGCAGCTCACCGGGACAGGGACAAGAGACCCAGTACTTC
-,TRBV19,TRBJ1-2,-,CASSTFDSLYGYTF,TGTGCCAGTAGTACCTTCGACAGTTTGTATGGCTACACCTTC
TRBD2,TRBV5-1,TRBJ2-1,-,CASSLAEASGRAQFF,TGCGCCAGCAGCTTGGCCGAGGCGAGCGGGAGGGCCCAGTTCTTC
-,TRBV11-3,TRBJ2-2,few,CASSSFRAGELFF,TGTGCCAGCAGCTCCTTCCGGGCCGGGGAGCTGTTTTTT
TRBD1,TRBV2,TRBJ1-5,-,CASSETGGPQPQHF,TGTGCCAGCTCGGAAACAGGGGGTCCTCAGCCCCAGCATTTT
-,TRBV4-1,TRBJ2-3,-,CASSQGGLVTDTQYF,TGCGCCAGCAGCCAAGGAGGTCTGGTCACAGATACGCAGTATTTT
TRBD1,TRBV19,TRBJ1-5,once,CASSSSGDRVRNQPQHF,TGTGCCAGTAGTTCTAGTGGGGACAGGGTACGCAATCAGCCCCAGCATTTT
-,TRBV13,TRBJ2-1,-,CASSYRLLSGNEQFF,TGTGCCAGCAGCTACCGATTACTCTCGGGCAATGAGCAGTTCTTC
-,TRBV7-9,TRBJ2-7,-,CASSLSGGTYEQYF,TGTGCCAGCAGCTTATCCGGGGGAACCTACGAGCAGTACTTC
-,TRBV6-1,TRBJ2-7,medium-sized,CASSAPVEQYF,TGTGCCAGCAGTGCCCCAGTCGAGCAGTACTTC
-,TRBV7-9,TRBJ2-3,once,CASSLSLAATDTQYF,TGTGCCAGCAGCTTGTCTCTAGCAGCCACAGATACGCAGTATTTT
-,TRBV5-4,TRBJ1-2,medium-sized,CASDSGNKAGYTF,TGTGCCAGCGACTCAGGGAATAAAGCGGGCTACACCTTC
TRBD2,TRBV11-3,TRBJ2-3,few,CASSFTRGSSNTQYF,TGTGCCAGCAGCTTCACCCGCGGGAGTAGTAATACGCAGTATTTT
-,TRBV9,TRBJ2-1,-,CASTPAAARFGEQFF,TGTGCCAGCACCCCGGCAGCGGCTCGGTTTGGTGAGCAGTTCTTC
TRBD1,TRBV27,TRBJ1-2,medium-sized,CASSVKTGGYGYTF,TGTGCCAGCAGTGTAAAGACAGGGGGCTATGGCTACACCTTC
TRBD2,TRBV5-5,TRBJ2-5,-,CASSTLGLVETQYF,TGTGCCAGCAGCACACTCGGACTAGTTGAGACCCAGTACTTC
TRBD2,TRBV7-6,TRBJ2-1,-,CASSSFERLAGRGEQFF,TGTGCCAGCAGCTCCTTTGAACGACTAGCGGGACGGGGAGAGCAGTTCTTC
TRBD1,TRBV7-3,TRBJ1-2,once,CASSPDRGGGYTF,TGTGCCAGCAGCCCGGACAGGGGCGGGGGCTACACCTTC
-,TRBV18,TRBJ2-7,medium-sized,CASSPLFITGGGEQYF,TGTGCCAGCTCACCTCTGTTCATAACAGGGGGGGGCGAGCAGTACTTC
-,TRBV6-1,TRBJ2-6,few,CASSESNPISGANVLTF,TGTGCCAGCAGTGAAAGCAATCCCATCTCTGGGGCCAACGTCCTGACTTTC
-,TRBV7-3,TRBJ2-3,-,CASSFVAQYF,TGTGCCAGCAGCTTCGTAGCGCAGTATTTT